Below, 22 T cell receptor beta chains from the same sample are listed, as sequenced in a study of shared clonotypes between healthy human individuals. This table comes from immunoSEQ multiplex PCR, and its TCRdb copy is limited to in-frame clones, with some not included. In the table there are over a million clones, 60% to 80% of which are singletons. Input material: memory CD4+ T cells sorted from blood. Stated subset: CD45RA-negative fraction. The receptors were gathered from a man aged 18 to 35 in good health.

This clone was detected a few times. This chain uses TRBV5-4 with TRBJ1-2; weak D call: TRBD1 (5 bases). This CDR3 has 14 amino acids. Germline V CDR1 and CDR2: SGHNT, YYREEE (reference sequence). Trimming took 4 bases from V and 8 from J, leaving 18 bases between them. This chain's CDR3 is CASSPNWGIDGYTF. DNA for the CDR3: TGTGCCAGCAGCCCGAATTGGGGGATAGACGGCTACACCTTC. Drawing the rest from reference TRBV5-4 and TRBJ1-2, the complete variable domain is ETGVTQSPTHLIKTRGQQVTLRCSSQSGHNTVSWYQQALGQGPQFIFQYYREEENGRGNFPPRFSGLQFPNYSSELNVNALELDDSALYLCASSPNWGIDGYTFGSGTRLTVV.

The chain joins TRBV30 to TRBJ1-3; perhaps TRBD1 as D (5 bases). With 0 bases removed from V and 0 bases from J, the gap between germline ends came to 18 bases. CDR3 length equals 18 residues. Germline lookup yields CDR1 GTSNPN and CDR2 SVGIG (reference sequence). CDR3 sequence (DNA): TGTGCCTGGAGTGTACGGGGGAAGGGGCTCAACTCTGGAAACACCATATATTTT. Translated: CAWSVRGKGLNSGNTIYF.

The J gene is TRBJ2-5, the V gene TRBV5-1; TRBD2 aligns across 10 bases. The germline V gene encodes CDR1 SGHRS and CDR2 YFSETQ. V was clipped by 4 bases and J by 1 base; unmatched bases: 10. This CDR3 contains 17 residues. The CDR3 here is CASSLNHPSGSQETQYF. DNA of the CDR3: TGCGCCAGCAGCCTCAATCATCCTAGCGGGAGCCAAGAGACCCAGTACTTC.

In this sample, this clone turned up a few times. The genes are TRBV6-1 and TRBJ2-1, with 11 bases lining up with TRBD2. Germline V CDR1 and CDR2: MNHNS, SASEGT. The CDR3 has 16 residues. Trimming took 2 bases from V and 6 from J; bases not matched to a gene: 6. This CDR3 reads CASSELAGGQSNEQFF. In DNA, the CDR3 is TGTGCCAGCAGTGAATTAGCGGGGGGGCAGAGCAATGAGCAGTTCTTC.

The chain joins TRBV6-1 to TRBJ2-1; tentatively, D is TRBD2 (5 bases). Germline V CDR1 and CDR2: MNHNS, SASEGT. There are 12 residues in the CDR3. V lost 6 bases to trimming and J lost 14 bases, with 17 bases between them. The CDR3 region is CASSPFFGREFF. The CDR3 DNA is TGTGCCAGCAGCCCATTCTTCGGGCGGGAGTTCTTC.

This clone has only a few counts. CDR3 amino acids: CASSEGYEQYF. CDR3 coding DNA: TGCGCCAGCAGCGAGGGGTACGAGCAGTACTTC. The gene calls are TRBV5-1 and TRBJ2-7; D is tentatively TRBD1 or TRBD2 (5 bases each). Trimming left V 4 bases short and J 4 bases short, with 6 bases between. Per germline, CDR1 SGHRS and CDR2 YFSETQ. The CDR3 sequence is 11 residues long. Full variable domain (rest looked up from reference TRBV5-1 and TRBJ2-7): KAGVTQTPRYLIKTRGQQVTLSCSPISGHRSVSWYQQTPGQGLQFLFEYFSETQRNKGNFPGRFSGRQFSNSRSEMNVSTLELGDSALYLCASSEGYEQYFGPGTRLTVT.

This chain uses TRBV6-1 with TRBJ2-1; the match to TRBD1 covers 12 bases. V trimming: 4 bases; J trimming: 9 bases; junction bases outside the gene matches: 7. Per germline, CDR1 MNHNS and CDR2 SASEGT. The length of the CDR3 is 15 residues. The CDR3 nucleotides read TGTGCCAGCAGTGCCCGGGACAGGGGGCAGGGTGAGCAGTTCTTC. Its protein is CASSARDRGQGEQFF.

As regards this clone: One junction end does not reproduce the germline sequence, and a read error may be involved. The chain combines TRBV29-1 with TRBJ1-1, with D perhaps TRBD1 (6 bases). The germline V gene has CDR1 SQVTM and CDR2 ANQGSEA. CDR3 length equals 13 residues. In nucleotides, the CDR3 is TGCAGCGTCGAAGGACAGATGAACACTGAAGCTTTCTTT. Translated, it gives CSVEGQMNTEAFF.

To note about this clone: Other DNA sequences from this sample encode an identical CDR3 as well. The chain combines TRBV9 with TRBJ2-3, with D possibly matching TRBD2 (5 bases). The CDR3 runs 14 residues. The V gene's germline CDR1 is SGDLS and CDR2 YYNGEE. With 4 bases removed from V and 4 bases from J, the gap between germline ends came to 13 bases. CDR3 in DNA: TGTGCCAGCAGCACCCGGACGGGGTCAGATACGCAGTATTTT. Amino acid sequence: CASSTRTGSDTQYF.

The V gene is TRBV7-2, the J gene TRBJ2-5, with D unclear. V was trimmed by 5 bases and J by 3 bases, leaving 16 bases between them. The germline V gene has CDR1 SGHTA and CDR2 FQGNSA. The CDR3 sequence is 15 residues long. As DNA, the CDR3 is TGTGCCAGCAGCCCACAAAGGAGATCCGAAGAGACCCAGTACTTC. Encoded protein: CASSPQRRSEETQYF.

The table lists this clone with a few counts. Other DNA sequences of this sample code for an identical CDR3. J is TRBJ2-7 and V is TRBV18, with D unresolved. Germline assignment: CDR1 KGHSH and CDR2 LQKENI. This CDR3 comprises 11 residues. V was shortened by 5 bases and J by 0 bases, with 2 bases between the two germline ends. The CDR3: CASSSSYEQYF. The DNA of the CDR3 is TGTGCCAGCTCATCCTCCTACGAGCAGTACTTC.

Concerning this clone itself: A much larger clone lies one base from this, so it may be a read error. This chain uses TRBV5-1 with TRBJ2-5; 9 nucleotides align to TRBD1. V lost 4 bases to trimming and J lost 3 bases; unmatched junction nucleotides: 4. Germline loops: CDR1 SGHRS, CDR2 YFSETQ. This CDR3 comprises 14 residues. CDR3 nucleotides: TGCGCCAGCAGCCAGGGGACAGGGAAAGAGACCCAGTACTTC. Encoded protein: CASSQGTGKETQYF. Based on the CDR3 plus reference TRBV5-1 and TRBJ2-5, the full variable domain is KAGVTQTPRYLIKTRGQQVTLSCSPISGHRSVSWYQQTPGQGLQFLFEYFSETQRNKGNFPGRFSGRQFSNSRSEMNVSTLELGDSALYLCASSQGTGKETQYFGPGTRLLVL.

The rearrangement joins TRBV5-1 to TRBJ2-1; D not resolved. The germline CDR1 and CDR2 sequences are SGHRS and YFSETQ. CDR3 size: 15 residues. V lost 0 bases, J lost 4 bases, and 11 bases lay in between. CDR3 DNA: TGCGCCAGCAGCTTGGCCGGGCAGCAGTACAATGAGCAGTTCTTC. Translated, it gives CASSLAGQQYNEQFF.

This clone showed up just a few times. This chain uses TRBV30 with TRBJ1-2, with TRBD1 matching 10 bases. V shed 7 bases, J shed 4 bases, and the junction held 3 bases outside the gene matches. There are 12 residues in the CDR3. Germline-derived CDR1 and CDR2 are GTSNPN and SVGIG (reference sequence). The CDR3 region is CAYRTGGYGYTF. In DNA, the CDR3 is TGTGCCTATAGGACAGGGGGCTATGGCTACACCTTC.

This clone was found a few times. The sample contains more than one DNA sequence encoding this CDR3. The chain has TRBV7-2 and TRBJ2-5; no clear D gene. Per the germline V gene, CDR1 is SGHTA and CDR2 is FQGNSA. V was cut by 3 bases and J by 5 bases, with 7 bases left in between. The CDR3 has 12 residues. The CDR3 sequence is CASSFGWETQYF. The DNA for the CDR3 is TGTGCCAGCAGCTTCGGGTGGGAGACCCAGTACTTC.

V is TRBV25-1 and J is TRBJ2-2; TRBD2 agrees at 11 bases. With 4 bases clipped from V and 6 bases from J, the junction kept 4 bases outside the gene matches. The CDR3 extends over 15 amino acids. CDR1 and CDR2 (germline): MGHDK, SYGVNS. The CDR3 here is CASSGTSGLAGELFF. The CDR3 nucleotides read TGTGCCAGCAGTGGGACTAGCGGGTTGGCCGGGGAGCTGTTTTTT.

The J gene is TRBJ2-1, the V gene TRBV9; TRBD2 agrees at 7 bases. The CDR3 runs 13 residues. From germline, CDR1 is SGDLS and CDR2 YYNGEE. The V segment lost 0 bases and the J segment 9 bases; nucleotides outside the gene matches: 3. The CDR3 is CASSVGPGGEQFF. CDR3 sequence (DNA): TGTGCCAGCAGCGTAGGCCCGGGGGGTGAGCAGTTCTTC.

J is TRBJ1-2 and V is TRBV6-1, with D tentatively TRBD1 (5 bases). CDR3 size: 13 residues. The V gene's germline CDR1 is MNHNS and CDR2 SASEGT. Deletions cut 6 bases from V and 6 bases from J, with 14 bases between. The CDR3 here is CASSPRRGDGYTF. The DNA of the CDR3 is TGTGCCAGCAGCCCACGACGGGGGGATGGCTACACCTTC.

V gene TRBV30 combines with J gene TRBJ2-3, with D perhaps being TRBD1 or TRBD2 (6 bases each). The CDR3 length is 14 residues. V was cut by 5 bases and J by 4 bases, with 16 bases left in between. CDR1 is GTSNPN and CDR2 is SVGIG in the germline V gene (reference sequence). As DNA, the CDR3 is TGTGCCTGGGGACTGGCGGAGGGGGCAGATACGCAGTATTTT. Amino acids: CAWGLAEGADTQYF.

This clone occurred once. CDR3 sequence reads: CASSSSYGTDTQYF. Here the CDR3 DNA reads TGTGCCAGCAGCTCTAGTTATGGCACAGATACGCAGTATTTT. The chain is built from TRBV9 and TRBJ2-3; D is uncertain. V was shortened by 4 bases and J by 1 base, with 10 bases between the two germline ends. The CDR3 contains 14 residues. Per germline, CDR1 SGDLS and CDR2 YYNGEE.

This chain joins TRBV7-2 and TRBJ2-5; D gene unclear. V lost 8 bases to trimming and J lost 5 bases, with 12 bases between them. From germline, CDR1 is SGHTA and CDR2 FQGNSA. This CDR3 has 12 residues. Here the CDR3 DNA reads TGTGCCAGCTCCGTAACTTCGGAGACCCAGTACTTC. It specifies CASSVTSETQYF.

V and J are TRBV9 and TRBJ1-3; 7 bases fit TRBD1. In germline, CDR1 is SGDLS, CDR2 YYNGEE. The CDR3 sequence is 17 residues long. V gave up 2 bases and J gave up 2 bases; unmatched junction bases: 10. The CDR3 DNA follows: TGTGCCAGCAGCGTGGGCCCCGACAGGGCCACTGGAAACACCATATATTTT. Encoded protein: CASSVGPDRATGNTIYF.